This passage covers 30 T cell receptor beta chains from one sample sequenced in a study of cytomegalovirus exposure and HLA in healthy donors (TCRdb year 2017). The receptor library was made with the immunoSEQ multiplex PCR assay. For the multiplex PCR, a mixture combining 60 forward primers for TCR Vbeta segments and 13 reverse primers for TCR Jbeta segments was used. The immuneACCESS repertoire file appears here via TCRdb, limited to in-frame rearrangements. These files lack a portion of the clones; in checked studies, under half of the deficit traces to unresolved V genes, and the cause of the others is not known. This sample lists approximately 240,000 clones; 70% to 85% were detected once. 0.5% to 0.7% of the sample comes from the top ten. The specimen was PBMCs. The receptor set was obtained from a woman between 35 and 50 years old in good health and CMV-seronegative.

The rearrangement joins TRBV18 to TRBJ2-2; 8 nucleotides align to TRBD1. The CDR3 is 14 amino acids. Losses at the gene ends were 0 bases for V and 6 bases for J; bases not matched to a gene: 0. Germline loops: CDR1 KGHSH, CDR2 LQKENI. The CDR3 DNA is TGTGCCAGCTCACCACCGGGACAGGCCGGGGAGCTGTTTTTT. Encoded protein: CASSPPGQAGELFF.

The chain employs TRBV2 and TRBJ1-5, with D possibly TRBD1 on 5 matching bases. The CDR3 runs to 13 residues. V lost 7 bases and J lost 11, with 18 bases in between. Germline lookup yields CDR1 SNHLY and CDR2 FYNNEI. The chain's CDR3 is CASMQGPSGTQHF. The CDR3 nucleotides are TGTGCCAGCATGCAGGGACCGAGCGGGACCCAGCATTTT.

About this clone: Other DNA sequences in this sample translate to the same CDR3. The V call is TRBV5-1, the J call TRBJ2-7, with a weak D call TRBD1 (6 bases). The V gene lost 5 bases and the J gene lost 4 bases, with 16 bases spanning the gap. Germline V lookup: CDR1 SGHRS, CDR2 YFSETQ. This CDR3 contains 14 residues. CDR3 in DNA: TGCGCCAGCAGGGGGGCAGGGGCAGGTTACGAGCAGTACTTC. This gives the protein CASRGAGAGYEQYF.

This chain connects TRBV18 to TRBJ2-7, with 11 bases fitting TRBD1. The CDR3 contains 16 residues. The germline gives CDR1 KGHSH, CDR2 LQKENI. V dropped 3 bases and J dropped 0; count of bases not matched to a gene: 4. The DNA for the CDR3 is TGTGCCAGCTCACCGAGGACAGGGGGCGCCTCCTACGAGCAGTACTTC. Translation gives CASSPRTGGASYEQYF.

This chain uses TRBV10-2 with TRBJ2-7; D is possibly TRBD2 (5 bases). CDR1 is WSHSY and CDR2 is SAAADI in the germline V gene. Between the trimmed V and J ends, which lost 4 bases and 0 bases, there was a span of 10 bases. The CDR3 contains 14 residues. DNA of the CDR3: TGCGCCAGCAGTGGTACTAGAAGCTCCTACGAGCAGTACTTC. Translated, it gives CASSGTRSSYEQYF.

The J gene is TRBJ2-3, the V gene TRBV28; 8 bases align to TRBD1. The CDR3 sequence is 17 residues long. V lost 5 bases, J lost 5 bases, and 15 bases stayed unmatched. The germline V gene encodes CDR1 MDHEN and CDR2 SYDVKM. In DNA, the CDR3 is TGTGCCAGCAGTGAAACCCAGACAGGGGAAGATGGAGATACGCAGTATTTT. Translating it yields CASSETQTGEDGDTQYF.

This chain connects TRBV4-3 to TRBJ1-6, with 9 bases aligning to TRBD1. The CDR3 runs 15 residues. CDR1 and CDR2 (germline): LGHNA, YSLEER. The V and J ends lost 3 bases and 7 bases, in that order; junction bases with no gene match: 4. The CDR3 here is CASSQAGTGNSPLHF. In DNA, the CDR3 is TGCGCCAGCAGCCAGGCCGGGACAGGGAATTCACCCCTCCACTTT.

V and J are TRBV7-9 and TRBJ1-2; unclear D gene. Germline assignment: CDR1 SEHNR and CDR2 FQNEAQ (reference sequence). V lost 4 bases to trimming and J lost 4 bases, with 22 bases between them. The CDR3 sequence is 17 residues long. CDR3 DNA sequence: TGTGCCAGCAGCTCGGGGAGGCTACTACAGAACTCCTATGGCTACACCTTC. Amino acids: CASSSGRLLQNSYGYTF.

This clone occurred once. The chain combines TRBV7-2 with TRBJ1-2; 10 bases are a match to TRBD1. Germline V gene sequence: CDR1 SGHTA, CDR2 FQGNSA. J lost 8 bases, V lost 5 bases, and 14 bases had no gene match. The CDR3 contains 16 residues. This CDR3 is CASSPGTGATVEGYTF. In DNA form, the CDR3 reads TGTGCCAGCAGCCCCGGGACAGGGGCGACCGTAGAGGGCTACACCTTC.

J is TRBJ1-1 and V is TRBV7-8; D is unresolved. Germline-derived CDR1 and CDR2 are SGHVS and FQNEAQ. Trimming cost V 5 bases and J 1 base, with 14 bases left between them. The length of the CDR3 is 15 residues. The CDR3 protein is CASSPLGVANTEAFF. The CDR3 DNA reads as TGTGCCAGCAGCCCGCTCGGGGTGGCGAACACTGAAGCTTTCTTT.

This clone was detected only once. This sequence joins TRBV4-2 and TRBJ1-3; 7 bases are shared with TRBD1. Losses at the gene ends were 0 bases for V and 2 bases for J; bases not matched to a gene: 4. CDR3 length: 16 amino acids. CDR1 LGHNA and CDR2 YNFKEQ come from the germline V gene. CDR3 in amino acids: CASSQDSTGAGNTIYF. DNA for the CDR3: TGTGCCAGCAGCCAAGATAGTACAGGGGCTGGAAACACCATATATTTT.

The chain links TRBV2 to TRBJ1-4; possibly TRBD1 for D (6 bases). Germline assignment: CDR1 SNHLY and CDR2 FYNNEI. The CDR3 has 15 residues. V was shortened by 6 bases and J by 0 bases, with 11 bases between the two germline ends. CDR3 region: CASRRGGATNEKLFF. CDR3 nucleotides: TGTGCCAGCAGGAGGGGGGGTGCAACTAATGAAAAACTGTTTTTT. The complete variable domain, with remaining parts taken from reference TRBV2 and TRBJ1-4, reads EPEVTQTPSHQVTQMGQEVILRCVPISNHLYFYWYRQILGQKVEFLVSFYNNEISEKSEIFDDQFSVERPDGSNFTLKIRSTKLEDSAMYFCASRRGGATNEKLFFGSGTQLSVL.

The CDR3 spells CASSQGVQETQYF. The CDR3 nucleotides read TGTGCCAGCAGTCAGGGGGTACAAGAGACCCAGTACTTC. The V call is TRBV7-9, the J call TRBJ2-5; TRBD1 matches 7 bases. CDR3 length: 13 residues. Germline V lookup: CDR1 SEHNR, CDR2 FQNEAQ (reference sequence). V dropped 6 bases and J dropped 2; count of bases not matched to a gene: 3. The full variable domain, completed using reference TRBV7-9 and TRBJ2-5, is DTGVSQNPRHKITKRGQNVTFRCDPISEHNRLYWYRQTLGQGPEFLTYFQNEAQLEKSRLLSDRFSAERPKGSFSTLEIQRTEQGDSAMYLCASSQGVQETQYFGPGTRLLVL.

This chain links TRBV6-4 with TRBJ1-1; possible D gene TRBD1, 6 bases. CDR1 MRHNA and CDR2 SNTAGT come from the germline V gene. V was clipped by 6 bases and J by 1 base, with 12 bases between them. The CDR3 is made up of 14 amino acids. The CDR3 region has the DNA TGTGCCAGCAGGAAGGACAGAACGAACACTGAAGCTTTCTTT. Amino acids: CASRKDRTNTEAFF.

This clone has a single count. This chain connects TRBV28 to TRBJ2-7, with D perhaps TRBD1 (5 bases). The V gene's germline CDR1 is MDHEN and CDR2 SYDVKM. This CDR3 has 14 residues. Trimming cost V 3 bases and J 2 bases, with 11 bases left between them. DNA for the CDR3: TGTGCCAGCAGTTTGGGGCAGGGCGCCTACGAGCAGTACTTC. This codes for CASSLGQGAYEQYF.

The V call is TRBV4-3, the J call TRBJ1-1; D is uncertain. Germline CDR1 and CDR2: LGHNA and YSLEER. V lost 6 bases and J lost 1, with 9 bases in between. The CDR3 totals 13 residues. The CDR3 nucleotides read TGCGCCAGCAGTTACAGCGGGAACACTGAAGCTTTCTTT. Translating gives CASSYSGNTEAFF.

This sequence joins TRBV5-6 and TRBJ2-3; possible D gene TRBD2, 6 bases. The CDR3 contains 16 residues. Germline lookup yields CDR1 SGHDT and CDR2 YYEEEE. V dropped 0 bases and J dropped 8 bases, with 19 bases sitting between them. The CDR3 loop reads CASSLVGRAVGGTQYF. Written as DNA, the CDR3 is TGTGCCAGCAGCTTGGTCGGCAGGGCCGTGGGAGGTACGCAGTATTTT. The entire variable domain, with the rest obtained from reference TRBV5-6 and TRBJ2-3, is as follows: DAGVTQSPTHLIKTRGQQVTLRCSPKSGHDTVSWYQQALGQGPQFIFQYYEEEERQRGNFPDRFSGHQFPNYSSELNVNALLLGDSALYLCASSLVGRAVGGTQYFGPGTRLTVL.

The rearrangement uses TRBV5-4 and TRBJ2-5; 8 bases are shared with TRBD2. Trimming at V came to 0 bases and at J to 7 bases, leaving 17 bases not matched to a gene. This CDR3 contains 18 residues. Germline V gives CDR1 SGHNT, CDR2 YYREEE (reference sequence). The CDR3 DNA sequence: TGTGCCAGCAGCTTGGGCTTCTTCGATGCGGGACTAGAAGGGACCCAGTACTTC. Its translation: CASSLGFFDAGLEGTQYF.

The chain couples TRBV6-1 to TRBJ1-5; D remains unclear. V lost 6 bases, J lost 5 bases, and 11 bases lay in between. Germline CDR1 is MNHNS and CDR2 is SASEGT. The CDR3 contains 13 residues. CDR3 DNA: TGTGCCAGCAGGGAGAACCCAGATCAGCCCCAGCATTTT. Translated: CASRENPDQPQHF.

This clone came up once. The chain employs TRBV6-1 and TRBJ2-7, with D perhaps TRBD1 (5 bases). The CDR3 runs 14 residues. Germline V gene sequence: CDR1 MNHNS, CDR2 SASEGT. Trimming pared 8 bases from V and 0 bases from J, leaving 14 bases between. The CDR3 region is CASWKDTLSYEQYF. The DNA for the CDR3 is TGTGCCAGCTGGAAGGACACTCTCTCCTACGAGCAGTACTTC.

This chain links TRBV5-4 with TRBJ2-6, with TRBD1 matching 7 bases. The J segment lost 11 bases and the V segment lost 3 bases, leaving 8 bases of the junction unmatched. The length of the CDR3 is 14 residues. Looked up from germline, CDR1 is SGHNT and CDR2 is YYREEE (reference sequence). CDR3 region: CASSSLTGKYVLTF. The CDR3 DNA reads as TGTGCCAGCAGCTCCTTGACAGGGAAGTACGTCCTGACTTTC. Supplemented by reference TRBV5-4 and TRBJ2-6, the full variable domain reads ETGVTQSPTHLIKTRGQQVTLRCSSQSGHNTVSWYQQALGQGPQFIFQYYREEENGRGNFPPRFSGLQFPNYSSELNVNALELDDSALYLCASSSLTGKYVLTFGAGSRLTVL.

The CDR3 DNA reads as TGTGCCAGCAGTGCGTGGGACAGGGCCCAGCCCCAGCATTTT. Translated: CASSAWDRAQPQHF. The gene calls are TRBV6-5 and TRBJ1-5; TRBD1 aligns across 9 bases. After removal of 5 bases from V and 7 bases from J, the junction contained 6 bases not matched to a gene. This CDR3 is built from 14 residues. Germline V gives CDR1 MNHEY, CDR2 SVGAGI.

V gene TRBV11-2 combines with J gene TRBJ1-6, with D uncertain. Looked up from germline, CDR1 is SGHAT and CDR2 is FQNNGV. The ends were cut back, 5 bases at V and 3 bases at J, with 14 bases in the middle. This CDR3 contains 16 residues. The CDR3 here is CASSPNPGFYNSPLHF. The CDR3 DNA sequence: TGTGCCAGCAGCCCTAATCCGGGATTCTATAATTCACCCCTCCACTTT.

This clone came up a few times. The rearrangement uses TRBV7-2 and TRBJ2-7; tentatively, D is TRBD1 (6 bases). Trimming cost V 5 bases and J 7 bases, with 12 bases left between them. Germline V gives CDR1 SGHTA, CDR2 FQGNSA. The CDR3 runs to 12 residues. CDR3 amino acids: CASSPQGWEQYF. The DNA for the CDR3 is TGTGCCAGCAGCCCGCAGGGGTGGGAGCAGTACTTC.

The chain is built from TRBV30 and TRBJ2-1, with 13 bases aligning to TRBD2. Germline loops: CDR1 GTSNPN, CDR2 SVGIG (reference sequence). Losses at the gene ends were 4 bases for V and 7 bases for J; bases not matched to a gene: 10. The CDR3 contains 16 residues. The DNA of the CDR3 is TGTGCCTGGAATTCGGATGGACTAGCGGGGGTTAATGAGCAGTTCTTC. It yields the protein CAWNSDGLAGVNEQFF.

The CDR3 is CASSDWTGNEKLFF. The DNA for the CDR3 is TGTGCCAGCAGTGATTGGACGGGGAATGAAAAACTGTTTTTT. The V gene is TRBV2, the J gene TRBJ1-4, with D unresolved. This CDR3 comprises 14 residues. The germline CDR1 and CDR2 sequences are SNHLY and FYNNEI. V was pared by 3 bases and J by 5 bases, with 10 bases between.

The CDR3, as DNA: TGTGCCAGCAGCAAAGGGGGCTCCCAAGAGACCCAGTACTTC. It codes for CASSKGGSQETQYF. V is TRBV25-1 and J is TRBJ2-5; 7 nucleotides agree with TRBD1. V was pared by 6 bases and J by 1 base, with 5 bases of the junction left unmatched. Germline CDR1 MGHDK, CDR2 SYGVNS. This CDR3 spans 14 amino acids.

This chain links TRBV6-1 with TRBJ1-2, with D possibly matching TRBD1 (6 bases). Germline V CDR1 and CDR2: MNHNS, SASEGT. Trimming pared 1 base from V and 8 bases from J, leaving 14 bases between. CDR3 length equals 14 residues. As DNA, the CDR3 is TGTGCCAGCAGTGAAGTCGGGACACGAGGAGGCTACACCTTC. This encodes CASSEVGTRGGYTF.

Only a few counts were recorded for this clone. The chain has TRBV4-1 and TRBJ1-4, with 7 bases fitting TRBD1. CDR1 is MGHRA, CDR2 YSYEKL, per germline. V dropped 4 bases and J dropped 5; count of bases not matched to a gene: 10. The CDR3 has 16 amino acids. The CDR3 sequence is CASSLQPGQKNEKLFF. DNA for the CDR3: TGCGCCAGCAGCCTCCAACCGGGACAGAAGAATGAAAAACTGTTTTTT.

V gene TRBV11-1 combines with J gene TRBJ2-4; 7 positions agree with TRBD1. CDR3 length: 14 residues. Germline V gene data show CDR1 as SGHAT and CDR2 as FQDESV (reference sequence). V lost 5 bases to trimming and J lost 6 bases; unmatched junction nucleotides: 7. The CDR3 here is CASSTGVPPNIQYF. The DNA of the CDR3 is TGTGCCAGCAGCACAGGGGTTCCGCCAAACATTCAGTACTTC.